One sample yielded the 17 T cell receptor beta chains listed below, sequenced in a study of T cells after yellow fever vaccination (dated by TCRdb to between 2017 and 2020). The protocol used for the library was 5' RACE. These reads were obtained on an Illumina HiSeq 2500. The public reads were run again by TCRdb, first through fastp at Q25 and then through MiXCR, and only productive beta chains were kept. Each CDR3 protein appears once, grouped with its most common genes and DNA. Counted in this sample were tens of thousands of distinct CDR3 sequences; approximately 7% of them appeared once. 25% to 30% of the sample goes to the ten largest clones. The sample's treatment or condition label, in plain terms: live attenuated yellow fever vaccine strain. Sequencing was performed on CD8+ T cells sorted from PBMCs, taken more than 14 days after the first yellow fever vaccination. These receptors all come from a man younger than 35 who received the YFV17D yellow fever vaccine.

This clonotype was seen at least ten times. The V gene is TRBV5-1, the J gene TRBJ1-1, with D tentatively TRBD1 (5 bases). Germline V gives CDR1 SGHRS, CDR2 YFSETQ. V dropped 0 bases and J dropped 5 bases, with 17 bases sitting between them. This CDR3 comprises 16 residues. CDR3 DNA sequence: TGCGCCAGCAGCTTGGTCGGCGCCGGGGCACAGACTGAAGCTTTCTTT. This encodes CASSLVGAGAQTEAFF.

This clonotype was found many times. V and J are TRBV11-2 and TRBJ1-5, with unresolved D. This CDR3 is built from 14 residues. V was pared by 5 bases and J by 4 bases, with 12 bases between. The V gene's germline CDR1 is SGHAT and CDR2 FQNNGV. Here the CDR3 DNA reads TGTGCCAGCAGCCCTGAGGCGGGGAATCAGCCCCAGCATTTT. As protein: CASSPEAGNQPQHF.

This clonotype came up many times. The gene calls are TRBV7-9 and TRBJ2-2; D is unresolved. Trimming removed 1 base from V and 3 bases from J, with 9 bases in between. CDR1 is SEHNR and CDR2 is FQNEAQ in the germline V gene (reference sequence). The CDR3 covers 15 residues. CDR3 DNA: TGTGCCAGCAGCTTAGTAGCACCGCACACCGGGGAGCTGTTTTTT. This sequence encodes CASSLVAPHTGELFF. The whole variable domain, filled in from reference TRBV7-9 and TRBJ2-2, reads DTGVSQNPRHKITKRGQNVTFRCDPISEHNRLYWYRQTLGQGPEFLTYFQNEAQLEKSRLLSDRFSAERPKGSFSTLEIQRTEQGDSAMYLCASSLVAPHTGELFFGEGSRLTVL.

This clonotype was recorded many times. DNA for the CDR3: TGTGCCAGCAGTCCGCTATCGAACTCCTACAATGAGCAGTTCTTC. It codes for CASSPLSNSYNEQFF. The V call is TRBV6-5, the J call TRBJ2-1; D gene unclear. The V gene lost 5 bases and the J gene lost 0 bases, with 11 bases spanning the gap. CDR3 size: 15 residues. Germline CDR1 is MNHEY and CDR2 is SVGAGI.

Ten or more counts support this clonotype. The genes are TRBV5-1 and TRBJ2-3; either TRBD1 or TRBD2 may fit D (6 bases each). V lost 0 bases and J lost 2, with 13 bases in between. This CDR3 spans 16 amino acids. The germline V gene has CDR1 SGHRS and CDR2 YFSETQ. In DNA form, the CDR3 reads TGCGCCAGCAGCTTGGATGATGGGGGGCCCACAGATACGCAGTATTTT. Translation: CASSLDDGGPTDTQYF.

In its sample, this clonotype was seen many times. For the CDR3, the DNA is TGTGCCAGTAGTATATTCAGGGGTGCGTCGAGGTCGGTTGAGCAGTTCTTC. Protein sequence: CASSIFRGASRSVEQFF. The chain couples TRBV19 to TRBJ2-1, with D perhaps matching TRBD1 (6 bases). Germline-derived CDR1 and CDR2 are LNHDA and SQIVND (reference sequence). CDR3 length: 17 residues. V was shortened by 2 bases and J by 9 bases, with 23 bases between the two germline ends.

Many counts were recorded for this clonotype. The chain recombines TRBV11-2 with TRBJ2-2; 8 bases match TRBD2. J lost 6 bases, V lost 1 base, and 7 bases had no gene match. Germline lookup yields CDR1 SGHAT and CDR2 FQNNGV. The CDR3 runs 16 residues. The CDR3 region has the DNA TGTGCCAGCAGCTTAGGAAGTATCGGGGGGGCCGGGGAGCTGTTTTTT. It specifies CASSLGSIGGAGELFF.

This clonotype was observed at least ten times. The chain uses TRBV7-6 and TRBJ2-1; D unclear. There are 13 residues in the CDR3. CDR1 and CDR2 (germline): SGHVS, FNYEAQ. Between the trimmed V and J ends, which lost 5 bases and 8 bases, there was a span of 13 bases. The DNA of the CDR3 is TGTGCCAGCAGCCCCCTCAGGATCCATGAGCAGTTCTTC. Its protein product is CASSPLRIHEQFF.

This clonotype was picked up many times. This chain connects TRBV6-5 to TRBJ2-1, with D perhaps TRBD1 or TRBD2 (5 bases each). In germline, CDR1 is MNHEY, CDR2 SVGAGI. V was cut by 7 bases and J by 2 bases, with 18 bases left in between. This CDR3 region has 16 residues. The CDR3 region has the DNA TGTGCCAGCACCACCTCCGGGACCCCTCCCTACAATGAGCAGTTCTTC. The encoded protein is CASTTSGTPPYNEQFF.

There are many counts of this clonotype. J is TRBJ2-7 and V is TRBV27; no reliable D call. CDR3 size: 12 residues. The V gene's germline CDR1 is MNHEY and CDR2 SMNVEV (reference sequence). Trimming cost V 8 bases and J 7 bases, with 15 bases left between them. CDR3 in amino acids: CASRGTLEEQYF. The DNA for the CDR3 is TGTGCCAGCCGAGGCACCCTAGAGGAGCAGTACTTC.

This clonotype was observed many times. CDR3 in amino acids: CASSSGTGIVSEQYV. The DNA for the CDR3 is TGTGCCAGCAGTTCGGGGACAGGGATAGTAAGCGAGCAGTACGTC. The chain combines TRBV27 with TRBJ2-7; 9 bases match TRBD1. Germline assignment: CDR1 MNHEY and CDR2 SMNVEV (reference sequence). The CDR3 is made up of 15 amino acids. Trimming cost V 4 bases and J 6 bases; bases outside gene matches: 10.

In regard to this clonotype: A single base separates this from a much larger clone, so it may be a read error. The missing conserved phenylalanine or tryptophan at the end of this CDR3 makes a read error likely. The J gene is TRBJ2-3, the V gene TRBV6-1; D gene ambiguous. The CDR3 is made up of 14 amino acids. Germline V CDR1 and CDR2: MNHNS, SASEGT. V was pared by 6 bases and J by 1 base, with 11 bases between. CDR3 protein: CASSRHGRTDTQYC. The CDR3 nucleotides read TGTGCCAGCAGCCGTCATGGCCGCACAGATACGCAGTATTGT.

This clonotype was seen many times. The chain joins TRBV10-1 to TRBJ2-1; 10 bases align to TRBD1. In germline, CDR1 is WNHNN, CDR2 SYGVQD (reference sequence). The V gene end was trimmed by 4 bases and the J gene end by 2 bases; junction bases not matched to a gene: 5. This CDR3 region has 16 residues. The CDR3 here is CASSGAGTGAYNEQFF. CDR3 sequence (DNA): TGCGCCAGCAGTGGGGCCGGGACAGGGGCCTACAATGAGCAGTTCTTC.

This clonotype has more than one count but fewer than ten. The rearrangement joins TRBV5-1 to TRBJ2-2; D remains unclear. Trimming left V 5 bases short and J 6 bases short, with 17 bases between. The CDR3 runs to 15 residues. Germline CDR1 reads SGHRS; CDR2 reads YFSETQ. The CDR3 nucleotides are TGCGCCAGCAGAAGAGAGAGCATTTCAGCCGGGGAGCTGTTTTTT. Its protein is CASRRESISAGELFF.

This clonotype occurred many times. The chain links TRBV2 to TRBJ2-7; tentatively, D is TRBD1 (6 bases). V was clipped by 7 bases and J by 0 bases, with 10 bases between them. Germline values: CDR1 SNHLY, CDR2 FYNNEI. This CDR3 region has 13 residues. The CDR3 nucleotides read TGTGCCAGCACCCGACAGGACTCCTACGAGCAGTACTTC. Translation gives CASTRQDSYEQYF.

This clonotype was seen ten or more times. The chain uses TRBV4-2 and TRBJ1-1; D is perhaps TRBD1 (5 bases). Germline-derived CDR1 and CDR2 are LGHNA and YNFKEQ. The length of the CDR3 is 13 residues. V was trimmed by 0 bases and J by 8 bases, leaving 10 bases between them. The CDR3 sequence: CASSQDGATEAFF. The CDR3 DNA reads as TGTGCCAGCAGCCAAGATGGGGCAACCGAAGCTTTCTTT.

This clonotype was found many times. The rearrangement uses TRBV29-1 and TRBJ2-1; 12 bases match TRBD2. CDR3 length: 13 residues. Unmatched junction bases numbered 2, after V lost 5 bases and J lost 6 bases. CDR1 and CDR2 from the germline V gene are SQVTM and ANQGSEA. CDR3 region: CSVRTSGVNEQFF. Written as DNA, the CDR3 is TGCAGCGTTAGGACTAGCGGGGTCAATGAGCAGTTCTTC.